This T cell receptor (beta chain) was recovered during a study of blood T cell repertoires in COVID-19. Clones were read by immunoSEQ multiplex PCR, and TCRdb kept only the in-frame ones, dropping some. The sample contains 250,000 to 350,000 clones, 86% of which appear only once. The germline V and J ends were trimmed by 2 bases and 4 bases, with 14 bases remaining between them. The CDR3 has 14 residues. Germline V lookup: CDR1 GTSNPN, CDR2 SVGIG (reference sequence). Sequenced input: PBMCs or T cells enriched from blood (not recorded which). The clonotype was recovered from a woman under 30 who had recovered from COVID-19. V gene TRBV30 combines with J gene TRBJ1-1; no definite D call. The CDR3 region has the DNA TGTGCCTGGAGTAGTCTCGCCTTGCGCACTGAAGCTTTCTTT. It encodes CAWSSLALRTEAFF.